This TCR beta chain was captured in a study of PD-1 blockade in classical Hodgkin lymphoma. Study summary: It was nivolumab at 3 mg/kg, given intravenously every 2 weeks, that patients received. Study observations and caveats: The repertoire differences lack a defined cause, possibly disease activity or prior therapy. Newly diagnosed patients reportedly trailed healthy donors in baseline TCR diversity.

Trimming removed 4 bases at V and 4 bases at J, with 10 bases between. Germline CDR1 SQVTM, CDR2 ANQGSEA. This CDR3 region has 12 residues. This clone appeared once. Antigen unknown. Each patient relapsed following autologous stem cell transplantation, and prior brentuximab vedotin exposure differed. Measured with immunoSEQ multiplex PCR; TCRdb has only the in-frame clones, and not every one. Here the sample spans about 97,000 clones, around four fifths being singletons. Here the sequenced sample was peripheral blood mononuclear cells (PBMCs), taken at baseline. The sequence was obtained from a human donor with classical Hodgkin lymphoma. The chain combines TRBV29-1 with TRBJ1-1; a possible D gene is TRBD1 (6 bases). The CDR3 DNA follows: TGCAGCGTTGGGGGGGGCCCCACTGAAGCTTTCTTT. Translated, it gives CSVGGGPTEAFF.